What follows are 25 T cell receptor beta chains derived from one specimen sequenced in a study of early T cells in non-severe SARS-CoV-2 infection. TCRdb used MiXCR to reprocess the 5' RACE reads, holding one entry per CDR3 protein. The sample holds about 18,000 distinct CDR3 sequences; around 6.1% are singletons and the top ten take roughly 5.9%. The sample was whole blood. These receptors all come from an adult who was a healthcare worker with PCR-confirmed SARS-CoV-2 infection or an uninfected control (not recorded which).

Many counts were recorded for this clonotype. This sequence joins TRBV20-1 and TRBJ2-7; D unresolved. The CDR3 extends over 11 amino acids. Trimming removed 2 bases from V and 6 bases from J, with 8 bases in between. Per germline, CDR1 DFQATT and CDR2 SNEGSKA (reference sequence). CDR3 residues: CSARFGAEQYF. DNA of the CDR3: TGCAGTGCTAGATTTGGAGCCGAGCAGTACTTC.

This clonotype has a count of ten or more. The V and J genes are TRBV12-3 or TRBV12-4 and TRBJ2-7, with D perhaps matching TRBD1 or TRBD2 (5 bases each). Between the trimmed V and J ends, which lost 0 bases and 2 bases, there was a span of 11 bases. The CDR3 has 15 residues. The CDR3: CASSLAGDLAYEQYF. The CDR3 DNA reads TGTGCCAGCAGTTTAGCGGGGGATTTGGCCTACGAGCAGTACTTC.

This clonotype has at least ten counts. The rearrangement joins TRBV9 to TRBJ2-3; unclear D gene. CDR3 length: 12 amino acids. Germline CDR1 and CDR2: SGDLS and YYNGEE. Trimming removed 0 bases at V and 4 bases at J, with 3 bases between. The CDR3 DNA follows: TGTGCCAGCAGCGTAGAAGCAGATACGCAGTATTTT. Protein sequence: CASSVEADTQYF. Filled out from reference TRBV9 and TRBJ2-3, the complete variable domain reads DSGVTQTPKHLITATGQRVTLRCSPRSGDLSVYWYQQSLDQGLQFLIQYYNGEERAKGNILERFSAQQFPDLHSELNLSSLELGDSALYFCASSVEADTQYFGPGTRLTVL.

The chain joins TRBV30 to TRBJ2-7; either TRBD1 or TRBD2 may supply D (5 bases each). V gave up 2 bases and J gave up 3 bases, with 20 bases separating them. The CDR3 length is 16 residues. Per germline, CDR1 GTSNPN and CDR2 SVGIG (reference sequence). CDR3: CAWSPTQGVPGYEQYF. The CDR3 DNA reads as TGTGCCTGGAGTCCTACCCAGGGAGTCCCGGGCTACGAGCAGTACTTC.

This clonotype was seen a handful of times. This chain uses TRBV7-3 with TRBJ2-7; 9 bases are shared with TRBD1. After removal of 4 bases from V and 3 bases from J, the junction contained 7 bases not matched to a gene. In germline, CDR1 is SGHTA, CDR2 FQGTGA. The CDR3 runs 15 residues. The chain's CDR3 is CASSYTPGQGYEQYF. The CDR3 DNA reads TGTGCCAGCAGCTACACTCCGGGACAGGGCTACGAGCAGTACTTC.

On this clonotype: A junction boundary mismatches the germline segment, possibly from a read error. The genes are TRBV9 and TRBJ2-7; D unresolved. The CDR3 loop spans 16 amino acids. Per the germline V gene, CDR1 is SGDLS and CDR2 is YYNGEE. CDR3 protein: CASSGFEGSVSYEQYF. Here the CDR3 DNA reads TGTGCCAGCAGTGGGTTCGAAGGCTCGGTCTCCTATGAGCAGTACTTC.

This clonotype was found many times. This chain uses TRBV7-3 with TRBJ1-1; TRBD1 might be the D (6 bases). Trimming left V 6 bases short and J 1 base short, with 9 bases between. From germline, CDR1 is SGHTA and CDR2 FQGTGA. The CDR3 sequence is 13 residues long. The CDR3 DNA reads as TGTGCCAGCAGTGAACAGGGGAACACTGAAGCTTTCTTT. Its protein product is CASSEQGNTEAFF.

This clonotype was picked up many times. The chain has TRBV6-1 and TRBJ2-3; D remains unclear. Germline CDR1 reads MNHNS; CDR2 reads SASEGT. With 3 bases removed from V and 0 bases from J, the gap between germline ends came to 10 bases. The CDR3 extends over 15 amino acids. The CDR3 region is CASSDGPASTDTQYF. The CDR3 DNA follows: TGTGCCAGCAGTGACGGACCTGCGAGCACAGATACGCAGTATTTT.

V gene TRBV30 combines with J gene TRBJ2-7; D may be TRBD1 or TRBD2 (5 bases each). V gave up 2 bases and J gave up 3 bases, with 14 bases separating them. CDR1 GTSNPN and CDR2 SVGIG come from the germline V gene (reference sequence). The CDR3 runs to 14 residues. CDR3 in amino acids: CAWSRGTVGYEQYF. The CDR3 nucleotides read TGTGCCTGGAGTAGAGGGACGGTCGGCTACGAGCAGTACTTC.

This clonotype rates as medium-sized. The J gene is TRBJ1-1, the V gene TRBV29-1; no clear D gene. Trimming stripped 6 bases from V and 3 bases from J, with 2 bases between. The CDR3 contains 9 residues. Germline CDR1 is SQVTM and CDR2 is ANQGSEA. The CDR3 DNA is TGCAGCGTGGACACTGAAGCTTTCTTT. This codes for CSVDTEAFF.

This clonotype occurred many times. The V call is TRBV7-6, the J call TRBJ2-7; maybe TRBD1 (6 bases). V gave up 5 bases and J gave up 1 base, with 12 bases separating them. The CDR3 has 14 amino acids. Germline V gene lookup returns CDR1 SGHVS and CDR2 FNYEAQ. CDR3 nucleotides: TGTGCCAGCAGCACGGGACATTTGTCCTACGAGCAGTACTTC. It codes for CASSTGHLSYEQYF.

This clonotype was recorded many times. The rearrangement uses TRBV5-8 and TRBJ1-1; 8 nucleotides line up with TRBD1. V gave up 3 bases and J gave up 2 bases; unmatched junction bases: 6. The CDR3 has 15 amino acids. CDR1 and CDR2 (germline): SGHTS, YDEGEE. The CDR3 is CASSSGTGRNTEAFF. The CDR3 nucleotides read TGTGCCAGCAGCTCGGGGACAGGCAGAAACACTGAAGCTTTCTTT. The complete variable domain, with remaining parts taken from reference TRBV5-8 and TRBJ1-1, reads EAGVTQSPTHLIKTRGQQATLRCSPISGHTSVYWYQQALGLGLQFLLWYDEGEERNRGNFPPRFSGRQFPNYSSELNVNALELEDSALYLCASSSGTGRNTEAFFGQGTRLTVV.

This clonotype is categorized as medium-sized. The rearrangement joins TRBV12-3 or TRBV12-4 to TRBJ2-7; 8 nucleotides agree with TRBD2. The ends lost 5 bases at V and 1 base at J; junction bases unmatched: 4. The CDR3 consists of 14 residues. The DNA for the CDR3 is TGTGCCAGCAGTCAGAAGCGGGGGTCCTACGAGCAGTACTTC. Residues: CASSQKRGSYEQYF.

V is TRBV4-1 and J is TRBJ2-7, with 7 bases matching TRBD2. The J segment lost 6 bases and the V segment lost 5 bases, leaving 10 bases of the junction unmatched. There are 14 residues in the CDR3. Germline CDR1 reads MGHRA; CDR2 reads YSYEKL. The CDR3 here is CASSGGGNEGEQYF. CDR3 nucleotide sequence: TGCGCCAGCAGCGGGGGAGGGAACGAAGGCGAGCAGTACTTC.

This clonotype has ten or more counts. CDR3 DNA sequence: TGTGCCAGCTCACTTACTACGGGCCGACAAGAGACCCAGTACTTC. This sequence encodes CASSLTTGRQETQYF. The chain is built from TRBV18 and TRBJ2-5; D gene uncertain. The CDR3 is made up of 15 amino acids. V lost 4 bases to trimming and J lost 2 bases, with 14 bases between them. Germline V gene data show CDR1 as KGHSH and CDR2 as LQKENI.

This clonotype was seen ten or more times. The CDR3 here is CASSYSSGWGNEQFF. The CDR3, as DNA: TGTGCCAGCAGTTATTCTAGCGGGTGGGGGAATGAGCAGTTCTTC. This rearrangement joins TRBV6-6 to TRBJ2-1, with 8 bases that match TRBD2. After removal of 3 bases from V and 7 bases from J, the junction contained 8 bases not matched to a gene. This CDR3 is 15 amino acids long. The germline gives CDR1 MNHNY, CDR2 SVGAGI (reference sequence).

This clonotype has ten or more counts. The gene calls are TRBV10-2 and TRBJ2-3, with D uncertain. Trimming shortened V by 6 bases and J by 2 bases, and 9 bases separated the two germline ends. Germline CDR1 WSHSY, CDR2 SAAADI. This CDR3 is 13 amino acids long. Written as DNA, the CDR3 is TGCGCCAGCAGAGAAACTAACACAGATACGCAGTATTTT. It yields the protein CASRETNTDTQYF.

V and J are TRBV30 and TRBJ2-3; D call uncertain. Trimming removed 3 bases from V and 5 bases from J, with 9 bases in between. The CDR3 is 12 residues long. Germline lookup yields CDR1 GTSNPN and CDR2 SVGIG (reference sequence). The chain's CDR3 is CAWSSRLDTQYF. The CDR3 DNA reads TGTGCCTGGAGCTCAAGGCTAGATACGCAGTATTTT.

This clonotype was found many times. The chain joins TRBV29-1 to TRBJ1-1; D ambiguous. Trimming pared 4 bases from V and 0 bases from J, leaving 12 bases between. Germline loops: CDR1 SQVTM, CDR2 ANQGSEA. This CDR3 has 14 amino acids. This chain's CDR3 is CSVVNLAMNTEAFF. In DNA form, the CDR3 reads TGCAGCGTTGTTAACCTCGCGATGAACACTGAAGCTTTCTTT.

In this sample, this clonotype turned up many times. The chain uses TRBV7-2 and TRBJ2-7; 7 bases agree with TRBD1. CDR3 length: 15 amino acids. Germline V lookup: CDR1 SGHTA, CDR2 FQGNSA. V lost 3 bases and J lost 0; bases outside the gene matches: 5. CDR3 residues: CASSFSRGISYEQYF. The CDR3 DNA sequence: TGTGCCAGCAGCTTCAGCAGGGGGATCTCCTACGAGCAGTACTTC.

This clonotype was seen a few times. The V call is TRBV10-2, the J call TRBJ2-3, with TRBD2 matching 10 bases. The CDR3 is 14 residues long. The germline CDR1 and CDR2 sequences are WSHSY and SAAADI. V lost 8 bases to trimming and J lost 2 bases; unmatched junction nucleotides: 4. CDR3 DNA: TGCGCCAGCCGACTAGCGGGCTTCACAGATACGCAGTATTTT. Amino acid sequence: CASRLAGFTDTQYF.

This clonotype occurred many times. The chain uses TRBV20-1 and TRBJ2-5; a weak D match, TRBD2 (6 bases). This CDR3 comprises 12 residues. With 3 bases removed from V and 5 bases from J, the gap between germline ends came to 10 bases. Germline lookup yields CDR1 DFQATT and CDR2 SNEGSKA (reference sequence). The CDR3 sequence: CSARAGTETQYF. The DNA for the CDR3 is TGCAGTGCTAGGGCGGGGACCGAGACCCAGTACTTC.

This clonotype was observed many times. The chain joins TRBV28 to TRBJ2-1, with TRBD2 matching 9 bases. There are 16 residues in the CDR3. CDR1 and CDR2 (germline): MDHEN, SYDVKM. V shed 3 bases, J shed 1 base, and the junction held 4 bases outside the gene matches. The CDR3 region has the DNA TGTGCCAGCAGTTTTAAGCGGGAGGTTTCCTACAATGAGCAGTTCTTC. This encodes CASSFKREVSYNEQFF.

At least ten counts were recorded for this clonotype. This chain links TRBV29-1 with TRBJ1-4; 10 bases agree with TRBD1. V was pared by 1 base and J by 8 bases, with 7 bases of the junction left unmatched. The CDR3 loop spans 15 amino acids. The germline V gene encodes CDR1 SQVTM and CDR2 ANQGSEA. CDR3 region: CSVEGRTGGEEKLFF. In nucleotides, the CDR3 is TGCAGCGTTGAAGGCCGGACAGGGGGAGAGGAAAAACTGTTTTTT.

Ten or more counts support this clonotype. The chain employs TRBV6-6 and TRBJ2-2; D call uncertain. Germline CDR1 MNHNY, CDR2 SVGAGI (reference sequence). V was clipped by 8 bases and J by 2 bases, with 6 bases between them. The CDR3 loop spans 12 amino acids. The CDR3, as DNA: TGTGCCAGCGGTTCAAACACCGGGGAGCTGTTTTTT. It yields the protein CASGSNTGELFF.